This is a list of T cell receptor beta chains from one sample in a study of shared clonotypes between healthy human individuals. Produced via immunoSEQ multiplex PCR; TCRdb's table is partial and in-frame only. The table lists some 1.5 million clones, 95% to 99% of them singletons. Sequencing was performed on naive CD4+ T cells sorted from blood. The receptors here all came from a man aged 25 to 40 in good health. Each CDR3 is given with its conserved first and last residue. Each record gives: V gene, D gene, J gene, clone size, CDR3 DNA, CDR3 protein. D genes are given only for firm matches. Size tells how often a clone was seen (once, few, many) or the class of an expanded clone, and some rows leave it out.

v_gene: TRBV6-1; d_gene: .; j_gene: TRBJ1-2; abundance: .; CDR3nt: TGTGCCAGCAGTGAAAGGCGGAACTATGGCTACACCTTC; CDR3aa: CASSERRNYGYTF
v_gene: TRBV9; d_gene: .; j_gene: TRBJ2-7; abundance: .; CDR3nt: TGTGCCAGCAGCGTAGATCCAGGGCGAGACGGCGAGCAGTACTTC; CDR3aa: CASSVDPGRDGEQYF
v_gene: TRBV11-2; d_gene: .; j_gene: TRBJ1-1; abundance: .; CDR3nt: TGTGCCAGCAGCTTAGAAGGAGACACTGAAGCTTTCTTT; CDR3aa: CASSLEGDTEAFF
v_gene: TRBV30; d_gene: TRBD1; j_gene: TRBJ1-1; abundance: .; CDR3nt: TGTGCCTGGAGTGTACGGGACAGGGACCCTGAAGCTTTCTTT; CDR3aa: CAWSVRDRDPEAFF
v_gene: TRBV7-8; d_gene: .; j_gene: TRBJ2-7; abundance: .; CDR3nt: TGTGCCAGCAGCTTAGGTTCGGCCCGTTACGAGCAGTACTTC; CDR3aa: CASSLGSARYEQYF
v_gene: TRBV2; d_gene: TRBD1; j_gene: TRBJ1-2; abundance: .; CDR3nt: TGTGCCAGCAGTTCTCTCCGGACAGGCCTTGAGAGGGGCTACACCTTC; CDR3aa: CASSSLRTGLERGYTF
v_gene: TRBV18; d_gene: .; j_gene: TRBJ1-1; abundance: .; CDR3nt: TGTGCCAGCCTCAGGGGAAACACTGAAGCTTTCTTT; CDR3aa: CASLRGNTEAFF
v_gene: TRBV5-5; d_gene: .; j_gene: TRBJ2-5; abundance: .; CDR3nt: TGTGCCAGCAGCGTGGAGGGTGGCACCGACAGGGAAGTTAGAGAGACCCAGTACTTC; CDR3aa: CASSVEGGTDREVRETQYF
v_gene: TRBV5-8; d_gene: .; j_gene: TRBJ1-5; abundance: .; CDR3nt: TGTGCCAGCAGCTTGGTGAAGGGGGTCGAACGACCCCAGCATTTT; CDR3aa: CASSLVKGVERPQHF
v_gene: TRBV29-1; d_gene: .; j_gene: TRBJ2-3; abundance: .; CDR3nt: TGCAGCGTTTCGCGGGTTTGGGATACGCAGTATTTT; CDR3aa: CSVSRVWDTQYF
v_gene: TRBV25-1; d_gene: .; j_gene: TRBJ2-3; abundance: .; CDR3nt: TGTGCCAGCAGTCCAGGGTATGCAGATACGCAGTATTTT; CDR3aa: CASSPGYADTQYF
v_gene: TRBV19; d_gene: .; j_gene: TRBJ1-5; abundance: .; CDR3nt: TGTGCCAGCCGGCCCCGGGATCTGGCCAATCAGCCCCAGCATTTT; CDR3aa: CASRPRDLANQPQHF
v_gene: TRBV19; d_gene: .; j_gene: TRBJ2-7; abundance: .; CDR3nt: TGTGCCAGTAGGTCAGGGGAGGCGGCATCCTACGAGCAGTACTTC; CDR3aa: CASRSGEAASYEQYF
v_gene: TRBV5-1; d_gene: .; j_gene: TRBJ1-1; abundance: .; CDR3nt: TGCGCCAGCAGCATCGACCTGGGCACTGAAGCTTTCTTT; CDR3aa: CASSIDLGTEAFF
v_gene: TRBV5-1; d_gene: .; j_gene: TRBJ1-4; abundance: .; CDR3nt: TGCGCCAGCAGACCTGTTAATCGGGACTTCGGGGGGCCGAATGAAAAACTGTTTTTT; CDR3aa: CASRPVNRDFGGPNEKLFF
v_gene: TRBV5-1; d_gene: TRBD2; j_gene: TRBJ2-7; abundance: .; CDR3nt: TGCGCCAGCAGCTTGACTTGGGGTAGCGGGAGTGGCGAGCAGTACTTC; CDR3aa: CASSLTWGSGSGEQYF
v_gene: TRBV18; d_gene: TRBD2; j_gene: TRBJ2-5; abundance: .; CDR3nt: TGTGCCAGCTCACCTAAGGCGGGAGTCGTTCGGGAGACCCAGTACTTC; CDR3aa: CASSPKAGVVRETQYF
v_gene: TRBV7-6; d_gene: TRBD1; j_gene: TRBJ2-7; abundance: .; CDR3nt: TGTGCCAGCAGTATTGACCGGACAGGCGAGCAGTACTTC; CDR3aa: CASSIDRTGEQYF
v_gene: TRBV5-1; d_gene: TRBD2; j_gene: TRBJ2-1; abundance: .; CDR3nt: TGCGCCAGCAAGGGGACTAGCTCCTACAATGAGCAGTTCTTC; CDR3aa: CASKGTSSYNEQFF
v_gene: TRBV4-1; d_gene: TRBD1; j_gene: TRBJ1-5; abundance: .; CDR3nt: TGCGCCAGCAGCCAAAGGGACAGAAGTAGCAATCAGCCCCAGCATTTT; CDR3aa: CASSQRDRSSNQPQHF
v_gene: TRBV6-4; d_gene: .; j_gene: TRBJ1-2; abundance: .; CDR3nt: TGTGCCAGCAGTCCCTGGGGCCAAACTAACTATGGCTACACCTTC; CDR3aa: CASSPWGQTNYGYTF
v_gene: TRBV7-2; d_gene: .; j_gene: TRBJ2-7; abundance: .; CDR3nt: TGTGCCAGCAGCAAGAGATTAGACGAGCAGTACTTC; CDR3aa: CASSKRLDEQYF
v_gene: TRBV5-5; d_gene: .; j_gene: TRBJ1-2; abundance: .; CDR3nt: TGTGCCAGCAGCCATCAAGGGGGTCTGGACTATGGCTACACCTTC; CDR3aa: CASSHQGGLDYGYTF
v_gene: TRBV18; d_gene: .; j_gene: TRBJ2-7; abundance: .; CDR3nt: TGTGCCAGCTCACGATCGTGGGAGTCTACCTACGAGCAGTACTTC; CDR3aa: CASSRSWESTYEQYF
v_gene: TRBV19; d_gene: .; j_gene: TRBJ1-5; abundance: .; CDR3nt: TGTGCCAGTAGTATACTCGGTAGCAATCAGCCCCAGCATTTT; CDR3aa: CASSILGSNQPQHF
v_gene: TRBV10-1; d_gene: TRBD1; j_gene: TRBJ2-7; abundance: .; CDR3nt: TGCGCCAGCAGTGAGGGGACAGATATCTACGAGCAGTACTTC; CDR3aa: CASSEGTDIYEQYF
v_gene: TRBV7-9; d_gene: .; j_gene: TRBJ1-1; abundance: few; CDR3nt: TGTGCCAGCAGCCCGTCCCGGGATCGACCAGCTTTCTTT; CDR3aa: CASSPSRDRPAFF
v_gene: TRBV28; d_gene: TRBD1; j_gene: TRBJ2-7; abundance: .; CDR3nt: TGTGCCAGCAGTTTTCTGACAGGGAAGGCGCGCGACGAGCAGTACTTC; CDR3aa: CASSFLTGKARDEQYF
v_gene: TRBV5-1; d_gene: .; j_gene: TRBJ2-2; abundance: .; CDR3nt: TGCGCCAGCAGCGTGGACTCTTACACCGGGGAGCTGTTTTTT; CDR3aa: CASSVDSYTGELFF
v_gene: TRBV5-4; d_gene: TRBD2; j_gene: TRBJ2-2; abundance: .; CDR3nt: TGTGCCAGCAGCAGGGGACTAGCAGCGAACACCGGGGAGCTGTTTTTT; CDR3aa: CASSRGLAANTGELFF
v_gene: TRBV15; d_gene: TRBD1; j_gene: TRBJ2-4; abundance: .; CDR3nt: TGTGCCACCAGCAGCTTGGGACAGGACATTCAGTACTTC; CDR3aa: CATSSLGQDIQYF
v_gene: TRBV6-1; d_gene: .; j_gene: TRBJ2-3; abundance: .; CDR3nt: TGTGCCAGCAAGCAGACAGCAGATACGCAGTATTTT; CDR3aa: CASKQTADTQYF
v_gene: TRBV11-2; d_gene: .; j_gene: TRBJ2-3; abundance: .; CDR3nt: TGTGCCAGCAGCTTAGTGCCGGGGGAGGATACGCAGTATTTT; CDR3aa: CASSLVPGEDTQYF
v_gene: TRBV7-2; d_gene: .; j_gene: TRBJ1-4; abundance: .; CDR3nt: TGTGCCAGCAGATCCGGGGGAGGGTTTGAAAAACTGTTTTTT; CDR3aa: CASRSGGGFEKLFF
v_gene: TRBV6-1; d_gene: .; j_gene: TRBJ2-3; abundance: .; CDR3nt: TGTGCCAGCAGTGCCCGGAGTGGGGGTGGCACAGATACGCAGTATTTT; CDR3aa: CASSARSGGGTDTQYF
v_gene: TRBV28; d_gene: .; j_gene: TRBJ2-1; abundance: .; CDR3nt: TGTGCCAGCAGTAACCAGAGGGCTTGGTTCTTC; CDR3aa: CASSNQRAWFF
v_gene: TRBV9; d_gene: .; j_gene: TRBJ2-1; abundance: .; CDR3nt: TGTGCCAGCACCCAGGGGGACAGGGGCTTAGGAGCGGGAGGGAATGAGCAGTTCTTC; CDR3aa: CASTQGDRGLGAGGNEQFF
v_gene: TRBV5-1; d_gene: .; j_gene: TRBJ1-5; abundance: .; CDR3nt: TGCGCCAGCAGCGAGGGAGTTGTTGGCAATCAGCCCCAGCATTTT; CDR3aa: CASSEGVVGNQPQHF
v_gene: TRBV11-2; d_gene: .; j_gene: TRBJ2-3; abundance: .; CDR3nt: TGTGCCAGCAGCCCCGGACCGGCCACAGATACGCAGTATTTT; CDR3aa: CASSPGPATDTQYF
v_gene: TRBV10-3; d_gene: TRBD2; j_gene: TRBJ2-1; abundance: .; CDR3nt: TGTGCCATCAGACCACTAGCGGGAGACGGCAATGAGCAGTTCTTC; CDR3aa: CAIRPLAGDGNEQFF
v_gene: TRBV7-8; d_gene: .; j_gene: TRBJ2-5; abundance: .; CDR3nt: TGTGCCAGCAGCTTAGAGGCTTTACTGGAGACCCAGTACTTC; CDR3aa: CASSLEALLETQYF
v_gene: TRBV7-2; d_gene: TRBD1; j_gene: TRBJ2-7; abundance: .; CDR3nt: TGTGCCAGCAGCTCGCTAGGACAGGGCGGAAGGGCAAAATACGAGCAGTACTTC; CDR3aa: CASSSLGQGGRAKYEQYF
v_gene: TRBV7-9; d_gene: .; j_gene: TRBJ1-1; abundance: .; CDR3nt: TGTGCCAGCAGCTTCGGGGTGACTGAAGCTTTCTTT; CDR3aa: CASSFGVTEAFF
v_gene: TRBV10-1; d_gene: .; j_gene: TRBJ2-7; abundance: .; CDR3nt: TGCGCCAGCAGTGTGGGACGGCGGGCTAAGCAGTACTTC; CDR3aa: CASSVGRRAKQYF
v_gene: TRBV7-2; d_gene: TRBD2; j_gene: TRBJ2-7; abundance: .; CDR3nt: TGTGCCAGCAGCTCTCTTAGAAGGTGGTTGAGAGCGGGGAAAGGTGAGCAGTACTTC; CDR3aa: CASSSLRRWLRAGKGEQYF
v_gene: TRBV18; d_gene: .; j_gene: TRBJ2-1; abundance: .; CDR3nt: TGTGCCAGCTCACACAGAATCGGGGCATACAATGAGCAGTTCTTC; CDR3aa: CASSHRIGAYNEQFF
v_gene: TRBV19; d_gene: .; j_gene: TRBJ1-1; abundance: .; CDR3nt: TGTGCCAGTCGGCAGATGACTGAAGCTTTCTTT; CDR3aa: CASRQMTEAFF
v_gene: TRBV9; d_gene: TRBD1; j_gene: TRBJ2-1; abundance: .; CDR3nt: TGTGCCAGCAGCGTAGCAGGGGGCAATGAGCAGTTCTTC; CDR3aa: CASSVAGGNEQFF
v_gene: TRBV5-4; d_gene: TRBD2; j_gene: TRBJ2-1; abundance: .; CDR3nt: TGTGCCAGCAGTCTAGCGGGAGTCTACAATGAGCAGTTCTTC; CDR3aa: CASSLAGVYNEQFF
v_gene: TRBV6-5; d_gene: TRBD2; j_gene: TRBJ2-1; abundance: once; CDR3nt: TGTGCCAGCAGGAGGAAGGAGACTAGCGGGACGACGCAGTTCTTC; CDR3aa: CASRRKETSGTTQFF
v_gene: TRBV27; d_gene: .; j_gene: TRBJ2-7; abundance: .; CDR3nt: TGTGCCAGCAGTTTTTTGGCGGGGGCCAACGAGCAGTACTTC; CDR3aa: CASSFLAGANEQYF
v_gene: TRBV4-3; d_gene: TRBD2; j_gene: TRBJ2-1; abundance: once; CDR3nt: TGCGCCAGCAGCCAAGATCCCCCAGGGACTAGCGGATACAATGAGCAGTTCTTC; CDR3aa: CASSQDPPGTSGYNEQFF
v_gene: TRBV19; d_gene: .; j_gene: TRBJ2-5; abundance: .; CDR3nt: TGTGCCAGTAGTATCGGGGCAGGTACTCAAGAGACCCAGTACTTC; CDR3aa: CASSIGAGTQETQYF
v_gene: TRBV9; d_gene: .; j_gene: TRBJ2-5; abundance: .; CDR3nt: TGTGCCAGCAGCCCCGTCGAAGAGACCCAGTACTTC; CDR3aa: CASSPVEETQYF
v_gene: TRBV29-1; d_gene: .; j_gene: TRBJ2-3; abundance: .; CDR3nt: TGCAGCGTCGCGGACCTCACAGATACGCAGTATTTT; CDR3aa: CSVADLTDTQYF
v_gene: TRBV6-1; d_gene: .; j_gene: TRBJ1-1; abundance: .; CDR3nt: TGTGCCAGCAGTGTTACAGGGTTGAACACTGAAGCTTTCTTT; CDR3aa: CASSVTGLNTEAFF
v_gene: TRBV28; d_gene: TRBD1; j_gene: TRBJ1-2; abundance: .; CDR3nt: TGTGCCAGCAGGCAGACAGGGAGCTATGGCTACACCTTC; CDR3aa: CASRQTGSYGYTF
v_gene: TRBV7-6; d_gene: TRBD1; j_gene: TRBJ2-7; abundance: .; CDR3nt: TGTGCCAGCAGCTTAGACCTATCCCCGGGACAGGGGGCCTACGAGCAGTACTTC; CDR3aa: CASSLDLSPGQGAYEQYF
v_gene: TRBV5-1; d_gene: TRBD2; j_gene: TRBJ2-7; abundance: .; CDR3nt: TGCGCCAGCAGCTTGGAATCAGGGAGGGGTAATTACGAGCAGTACTTC; CDR3aa: CASSLESGRGNYEQYF
v_gene: TRBV5-1; d_gene: TRBD1; j_gene: TRBJ2-7; abundance: .; CDR3nt: TGCGCCAGCGGGCAGGGGGCCAACGAGCAGTACTTC; CDR3aa: CASGQGANEQYF